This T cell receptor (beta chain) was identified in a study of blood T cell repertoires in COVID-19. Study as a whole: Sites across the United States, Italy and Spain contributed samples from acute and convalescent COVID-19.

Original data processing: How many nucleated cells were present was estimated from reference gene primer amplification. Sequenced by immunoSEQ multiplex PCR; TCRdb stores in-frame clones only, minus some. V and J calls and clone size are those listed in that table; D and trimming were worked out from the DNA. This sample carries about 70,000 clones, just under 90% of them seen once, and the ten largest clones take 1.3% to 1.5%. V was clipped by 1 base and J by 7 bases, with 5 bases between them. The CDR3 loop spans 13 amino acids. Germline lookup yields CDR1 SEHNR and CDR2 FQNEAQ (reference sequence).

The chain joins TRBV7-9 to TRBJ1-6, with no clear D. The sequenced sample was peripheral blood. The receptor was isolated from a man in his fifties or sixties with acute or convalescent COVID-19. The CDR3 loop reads CASSLGQNSPLHF. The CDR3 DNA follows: TGTGCCAGCAGCTTAGGTCAGAATTCACCCCTCCACTTT.